This TCR beta chain was obtained from a study of T cells in Graves' hyperthyroidism and ophthalmopathy. Notes on this clonotype: Its antigen is currently unknown.

Amplification of TCR beta CDR3 regions was performed using RNA transcripts as template. Researchers ran a first-round RT-PCR on the TCR CDR3 using the HTBI primer set. Each CDR3 protein gets one entry after TCRdb re-called the multiplex PCR reads with MiXCR. This repertoire shows a few hundred thousand distinct CDR3 sequences, over 45% found once; its top ten account for about 45%. Findings of the study overall: Ophthalmopathy was predicted by the model a median of around 5.9 months ahead of onset.

This CDR3 contains 12 residues. The V gene end was trimmed by 3 bases and the J gene end by 5 bases; junction bases not matched to a gene: 0. Germline V gene lookup returns CDR1 ENHRY and CDR2 SYGVKD. Sequenced sample: peripheral blood or thyroid tissue (not recorded which). The receptor was isolated from an adult woman with Graves' disease, either hyperthyroidism or ophthalmopathy (not recorded which). This chain connects TRBV10-3 to TRBJ1-2; the match to TRBD1 covers 7 bases. The chain's CDR3 is CAISDRGYGYTF. CDR3 in DNA: TGTGCCATCAGTGACAGGGGGTATGGCTACACCTTC.